This record concerns one T cell receptor (beta chain) sequence. The sample belongs to a study of shared T cell receptors in the human thymus. Sequencing used immunoSEQ multiplex PCR; TCRdb keeps in-frame clones, though not all of them. This sample has 700,000 or so clones, with 70% to 90% found just once. These data were also filed under a second study, of human thymus T cells. In that study: Resections obtained during corrective heart surgery supplied the thymus tissue. Among unrelated individuals, related research reported thymic repertoires that overlapped highly.

This clonotype was obtained from a girl less than two years old with a congenital heart defect. The sample taken for sequencing was thymocytes.

CDR3 DNA: TGTGCCAGCAGCGTAGCGGGCCGGGGGAAGCCGAGGGATGAAAAACTGTTTTTT. It specifies CASSVAGRGKPRDEKLFF. The rearrangement links TRBV9 to TRBJ1-4; D perhaps matches TRBD1 (5 bases). The V gene lost 0 bases and the J gene lost 6 bases, with 21 bases spanning the gap. Germline CDR1 SGDLS, CDR2 YYNGEE. The CDR3 covers 18 residues.